This entry describes one T cell receptor (beta chain). No antigen is known for it. V lost 7 bases, J lost 2 bases, and 22 bases lay in between. In germline, CDR1 is MDHEN, CDR2 SYDVKM. The CDR3 totals 17 residues. This record comes from a study of vaccination and CD4 T cells after COVID-19. An Oncomine TCR Beta short-read assay was used to sequence the DNA from cultured CD4+ T cells. TCRdb ran MiXCR on the PCR reads and lists one entry per CDR3 protein. The sample has around 20,000 distinct CDR3 sequences, 40% to 45% seen once. Noted treatment: roughly 11-day PBMC culture with coronavirus spike peptide pools or control peptides (ViraFEST assay).

This sequence was found in a human donor who had recovered from COVID-19. This material consisted of CD4+ T cells from blood, cultured in vitro, taken after SARS-CoV-2 vaccination. This chain joins TRBV28 and TRBJ2-3; D remains unclear. CDR3 residues: CASTQLPVSSFTDTQYF. The CDR3 nucleotides read TGTGCCAGCACTCAGTTGCCTGTCTCAAGCTTCACAGATACGCAGTATTTT.